Ten or more counts support the clone carrying this T cell receptor (beta chain). Germline V lookup: CDR1 DFQATT, CDR2 SNEGSKA (reference sequence). The CDR3 extends over 14 amino acids. V was pared by 0 bases and J by 3 bases, with 12 bases between. The sequenced template was RNA, covering the TCR beta CDR3 region. The first-round RT-PCR employed HTBI primers together with the Qiagen OneStep RT-PCR kit. A multiplex PCR was then performed as the second round. TCRdb reanalysed the multiplex PCR reads using MiXCR and keeps one entry per CDR3 protein. The sample lists 57,000 or so distinct CDR3 sequences, approximately 50% occurring once. The record originates from a study of Graves' ophthalmopathy and Graves' hyperthyroidism.

The source is an adult woman with Graves' ophthalmopathy. This rearrangement joins TRBV20-1 to TRBJ2-7; D perhaps matches TRBD2 (6 bases). The sample comprised peripheral blood. CDR3 DNA: TGCAGTGCTAGAGATATGGCGCGGGGCTACGAGCAGTACTTC. Translation gives CSARDMARGYEQYF.